This TCR beta chain was identified during a study of T cell repertoires in cytomegalovirus infection. About the study: A matching HLA type, together with CMV infection, was signaled by public TCR beta signatures.

Trimming took 4 bases from V and 5 from J; bases not matched to a gene: 10. Germline CDR1 is SGHTA and CDR2 is FQGNSA. This CDR3 contains 16 residues. In TCRdb, the reads were re-called with MiXCR into one record per CDR3 protein. The data show about 310,000 distinct CDR3 sequences, with just under 25% seen just once and roughly 13% held by the top ten. This clonotype was observed many times. The antigen remains undetermined. V and J are TRBV7-2 and TRBJ2-7; 11 bases line up with TRBD1. The sequences come from cultured PBMCs, collected from culture after CMV antigen stimulation. This TCR came from a human donor in good health (CMV status not recorded). Some clones in this sample may be carry-over from other donors' samples. CDR3 DNA sequence: TGTGCCAGCAGCTCACTCCCGGGACAGGGGGTAAACGAGCAGTACTTC. Translating gives CASSSLPGQGVNEQYF.